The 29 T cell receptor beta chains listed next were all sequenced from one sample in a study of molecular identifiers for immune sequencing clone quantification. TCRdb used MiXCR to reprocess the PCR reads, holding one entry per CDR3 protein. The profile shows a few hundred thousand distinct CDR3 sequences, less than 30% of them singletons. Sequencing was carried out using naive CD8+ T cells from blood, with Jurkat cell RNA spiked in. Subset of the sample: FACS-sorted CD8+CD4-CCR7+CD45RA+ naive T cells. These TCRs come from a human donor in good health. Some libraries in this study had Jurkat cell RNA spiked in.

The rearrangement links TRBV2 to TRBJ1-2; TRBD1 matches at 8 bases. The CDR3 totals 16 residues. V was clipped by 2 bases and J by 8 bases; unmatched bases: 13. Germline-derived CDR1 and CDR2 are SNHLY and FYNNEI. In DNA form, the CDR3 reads TGTGCCAGCAGTGAAATGTCGCGGCAGGGGGCCAGAGGCTACACCTTC. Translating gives CASSEMSRQGARGYTF.

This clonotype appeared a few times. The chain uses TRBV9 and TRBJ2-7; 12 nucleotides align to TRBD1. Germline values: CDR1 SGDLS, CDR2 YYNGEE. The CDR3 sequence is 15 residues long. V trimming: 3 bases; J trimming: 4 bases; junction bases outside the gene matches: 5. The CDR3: CASSAGTGGPYEQYF. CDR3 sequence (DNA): TGTGCCAGCAGCGCGGGGACAGGGGGCCCGTACGAGCAGTACTTC.

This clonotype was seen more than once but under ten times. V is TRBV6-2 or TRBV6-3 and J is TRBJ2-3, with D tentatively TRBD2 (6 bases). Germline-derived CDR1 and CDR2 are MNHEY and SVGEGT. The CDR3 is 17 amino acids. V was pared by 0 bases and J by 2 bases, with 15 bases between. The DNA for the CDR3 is TGTGCCAGCAGTTACTCCGGGGGAGAACCACCCACAGATACGCAGTATTTT. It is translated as CASSYSGGEPPTDTQYF.

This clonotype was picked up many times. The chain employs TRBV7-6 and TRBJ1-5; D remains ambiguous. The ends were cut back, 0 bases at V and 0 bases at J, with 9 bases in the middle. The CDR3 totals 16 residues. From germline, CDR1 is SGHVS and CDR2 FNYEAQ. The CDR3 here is CASSLAGGRSNQPQHF. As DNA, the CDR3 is TGTGCCAGCAGCTTAGCAGGCGGCCGTAGCAATCAGCCCCAGCATTTT.

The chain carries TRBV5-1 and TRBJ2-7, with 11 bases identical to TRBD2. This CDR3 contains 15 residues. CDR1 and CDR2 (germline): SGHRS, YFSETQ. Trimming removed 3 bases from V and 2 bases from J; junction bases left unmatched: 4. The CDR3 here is CASSWASGGPYEQYF. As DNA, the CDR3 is TGCGCCAGCAGCTGGGCTAGCGGGGGGCCCTACGAGCAGTACTTC.

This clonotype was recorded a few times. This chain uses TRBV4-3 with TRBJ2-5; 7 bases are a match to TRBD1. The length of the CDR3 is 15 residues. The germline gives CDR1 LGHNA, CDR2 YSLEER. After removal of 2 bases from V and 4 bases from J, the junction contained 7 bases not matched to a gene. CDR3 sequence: CASSQSTGVRETQYF. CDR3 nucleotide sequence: TGCGCCAGCAGCCAATCTACAGGGGTTCGAGAGACCCAGTACTTC.

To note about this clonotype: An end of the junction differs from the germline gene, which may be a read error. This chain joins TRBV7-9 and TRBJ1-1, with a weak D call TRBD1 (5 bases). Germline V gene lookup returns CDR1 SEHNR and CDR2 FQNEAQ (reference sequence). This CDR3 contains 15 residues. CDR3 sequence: CASSLASGTDTAAFF. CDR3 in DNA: TGTGCCAGCAGCTTAGCTTCCGGGACGGACACTGCAGCTTTCTTT.

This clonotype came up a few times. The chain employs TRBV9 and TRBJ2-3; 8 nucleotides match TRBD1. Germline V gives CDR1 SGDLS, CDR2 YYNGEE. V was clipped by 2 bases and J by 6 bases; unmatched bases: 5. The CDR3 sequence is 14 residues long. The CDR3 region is CASSVAGGMDTQYF. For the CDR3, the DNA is TGTGCCAGCAGCGTGGCAGGGGGCATGGATACGCAGTATTTT.

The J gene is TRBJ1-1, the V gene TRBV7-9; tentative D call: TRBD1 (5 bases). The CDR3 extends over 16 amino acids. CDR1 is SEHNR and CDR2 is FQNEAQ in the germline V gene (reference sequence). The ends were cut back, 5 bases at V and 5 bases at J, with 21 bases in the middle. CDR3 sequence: CASSAVFGDSETEAFF. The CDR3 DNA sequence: TGTGCCAGCAGCGCGGTTTTTGGAGACAGTGAGACTGAAGCTTTCTTT. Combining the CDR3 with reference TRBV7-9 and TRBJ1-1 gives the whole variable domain DTGVSQNPRHKITKRGQNVTFRCDPISEHNRLYWYRQTLGQGPEFLTYFQNEAQLEKSRLLSDRFSAERPKGSFSTLEIQRTEQGDSAMYLCASSAVFGDSETEAFFGQGTRLTVV.

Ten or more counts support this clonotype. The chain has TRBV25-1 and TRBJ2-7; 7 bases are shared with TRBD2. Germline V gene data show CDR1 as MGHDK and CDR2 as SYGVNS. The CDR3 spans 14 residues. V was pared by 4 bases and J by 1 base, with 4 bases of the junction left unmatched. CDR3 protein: CASSVSSGSYEQYF. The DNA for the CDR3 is TGTGCCAGCAGTGTGTCTAGCGGTTCCTACGAGCAGTACTTC.

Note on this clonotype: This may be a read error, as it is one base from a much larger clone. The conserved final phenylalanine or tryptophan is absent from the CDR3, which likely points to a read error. The CDR3 spells CASKLNTEAFS. DNA of the CDR3: TGTGCCAGCAAGTTGAACACTGAAGCTTTCTCT. The J gene is TRBJ1-1, the V gene TRBV6-2 or TRBV6-3; D unresolved. Trimming shortened V by 7 bases and J by 0 bases, and 3 bases separated the two germline ends. The CDR3 covers 11 residues. Per the germline V gene, CDR1 is MNHEY and CDR2 is SVGEGT.

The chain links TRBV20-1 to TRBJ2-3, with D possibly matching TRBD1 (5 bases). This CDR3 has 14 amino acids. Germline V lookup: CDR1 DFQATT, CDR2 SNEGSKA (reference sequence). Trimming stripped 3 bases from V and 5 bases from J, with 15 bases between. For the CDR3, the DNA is TGCAGTGCTAGCCCAGTCGTCAGGGAAGATACGCAGTATTTT. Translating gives CSASPVVREDTQYF.

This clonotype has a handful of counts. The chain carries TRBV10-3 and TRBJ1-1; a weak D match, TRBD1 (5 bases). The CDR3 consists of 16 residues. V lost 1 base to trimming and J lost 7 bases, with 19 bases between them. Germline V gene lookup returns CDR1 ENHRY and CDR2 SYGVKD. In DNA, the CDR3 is TGTGCCATCAGTGAGTTAAGGGACCAAGTTCGAGGTGAAGCTTTCTTT. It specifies CAISELRDQVRGEAFF.

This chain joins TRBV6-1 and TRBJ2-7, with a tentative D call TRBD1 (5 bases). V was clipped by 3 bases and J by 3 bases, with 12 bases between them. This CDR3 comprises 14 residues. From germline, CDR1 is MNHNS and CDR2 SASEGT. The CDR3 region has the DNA TGTGCCAGCAGTGACACAGGCCCCCTCTACGAGCAGTACTTC. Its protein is CASSDTGPLYEQYF.

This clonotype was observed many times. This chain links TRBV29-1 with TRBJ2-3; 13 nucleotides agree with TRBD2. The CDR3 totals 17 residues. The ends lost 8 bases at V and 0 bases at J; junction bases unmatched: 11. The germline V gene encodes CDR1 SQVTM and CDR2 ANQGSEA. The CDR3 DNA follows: TGCAGCATAACTGGGACTAGCGGGGATCTCAGCACAGATACGCAGTATTTT. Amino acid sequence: CSITGTSGDLSTDTQYF.

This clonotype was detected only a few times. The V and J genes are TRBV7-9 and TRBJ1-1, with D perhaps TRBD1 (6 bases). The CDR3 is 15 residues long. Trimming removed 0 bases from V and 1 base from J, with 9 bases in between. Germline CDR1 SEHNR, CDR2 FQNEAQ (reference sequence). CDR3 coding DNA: TGTGCCAGCAGCTTAGCGACAGGACGGAACACTGAAGCTTTCTTT. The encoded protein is CASSLATGRNTEAFF.

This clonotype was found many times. CDR3 sequence: CASSLVDLGVETQYF. The CDR3 bases are TGTGCCAGCAGCTTAGTTGATCTAGGCGTAGAGACCCAGTACTTC. The chain recombines TRBV7-9 with TRBJ2-5, with D unresolved. CDR1 and CDR2 (germline): SEHNR, FQNEAQ (reference sequence). The V end was cut by 1 base, the J end by 4 bases, with 13 bases between. The CDR3 totals 15 residues.

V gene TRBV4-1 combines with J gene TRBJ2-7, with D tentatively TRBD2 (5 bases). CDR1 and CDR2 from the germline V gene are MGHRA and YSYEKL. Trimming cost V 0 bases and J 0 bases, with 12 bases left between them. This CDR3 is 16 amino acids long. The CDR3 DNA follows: TGCGCCAGCAGCCAAGAGAGGGCCCTCAGCTCCTACGAGCAGTACTTC. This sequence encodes CASSQERALSSYEQYF.

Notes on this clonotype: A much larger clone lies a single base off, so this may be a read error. CDR3 sequence (DNA): TGCGCCAGCGCACACCCGGGACAGGGGACCTACGAGCGGTACTTC. Protein: CASAHPGQGTYERYF. The gene calls are TRBV5-1 and TRBJ2-7; 10 bases are shared with TRBD1. The CDR3 has 15 amino acids. Germline V gene data show CDR1 as SGHRS and CDR2 as YFSETQ.

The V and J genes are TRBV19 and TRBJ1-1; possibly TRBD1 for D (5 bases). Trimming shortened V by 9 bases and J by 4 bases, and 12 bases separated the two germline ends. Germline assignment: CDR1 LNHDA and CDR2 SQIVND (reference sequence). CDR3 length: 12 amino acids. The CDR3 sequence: CASRPGGTEAFF. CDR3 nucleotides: TGTGCCAGCAGGCCCGGGGGCACTGAAGCTTTCTTT.

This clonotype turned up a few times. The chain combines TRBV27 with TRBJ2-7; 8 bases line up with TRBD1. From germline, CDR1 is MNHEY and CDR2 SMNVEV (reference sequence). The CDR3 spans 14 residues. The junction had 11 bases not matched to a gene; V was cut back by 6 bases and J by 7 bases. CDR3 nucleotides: TGTGCCAGCAGCCTTGGACAGGGCATGAGGGAGCAGTACTTC. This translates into CASSLGQGMREQYF.

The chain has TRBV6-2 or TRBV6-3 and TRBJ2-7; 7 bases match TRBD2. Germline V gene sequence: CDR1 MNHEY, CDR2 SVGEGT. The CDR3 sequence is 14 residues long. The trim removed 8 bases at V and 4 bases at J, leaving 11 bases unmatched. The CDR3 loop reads CASAAGEGLYEQYF. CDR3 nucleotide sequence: TGTGCCAGCGCTGCTGGGGAGGGTTTGTACGAGCAGTACTTC.

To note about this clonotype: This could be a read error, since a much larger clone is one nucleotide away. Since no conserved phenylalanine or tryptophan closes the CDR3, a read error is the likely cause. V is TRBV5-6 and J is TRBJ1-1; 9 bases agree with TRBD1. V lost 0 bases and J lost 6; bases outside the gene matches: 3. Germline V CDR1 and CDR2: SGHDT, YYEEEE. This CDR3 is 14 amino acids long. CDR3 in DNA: TGTGCCAGCAGCTTGGGACAGGGGGTAGCTGAAGCTTTCTCT. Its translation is CASSLGQGVAEAFS.

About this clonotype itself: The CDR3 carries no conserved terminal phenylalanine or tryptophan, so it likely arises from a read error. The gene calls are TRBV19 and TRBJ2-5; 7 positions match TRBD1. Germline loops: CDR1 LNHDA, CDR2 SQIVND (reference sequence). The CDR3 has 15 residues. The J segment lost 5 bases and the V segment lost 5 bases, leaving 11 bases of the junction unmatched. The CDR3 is CASSPGGSGYETQYL. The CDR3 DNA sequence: TGTGCCAGTAGTCCAGGGGGTTCTGGGTATGAGACCCAGTACCTC.

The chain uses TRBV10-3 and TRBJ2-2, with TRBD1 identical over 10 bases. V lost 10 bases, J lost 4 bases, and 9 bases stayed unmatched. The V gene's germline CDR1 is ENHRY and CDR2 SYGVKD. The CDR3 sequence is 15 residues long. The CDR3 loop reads CATSGTGEATGELFF. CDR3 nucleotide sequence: TGTGCCACCTCGGGGACAGGGGAGGCCACCGGGGAGCTGTTTTTT.

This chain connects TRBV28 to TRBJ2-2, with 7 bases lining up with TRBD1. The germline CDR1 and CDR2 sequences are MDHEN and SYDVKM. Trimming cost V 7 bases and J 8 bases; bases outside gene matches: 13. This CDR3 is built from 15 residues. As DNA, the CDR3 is TGTGCCAGCACCACGTACCGTGCAGGGGGAGGGGAGCTGTTTTTT. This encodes CASTTYRAGGGELFF.

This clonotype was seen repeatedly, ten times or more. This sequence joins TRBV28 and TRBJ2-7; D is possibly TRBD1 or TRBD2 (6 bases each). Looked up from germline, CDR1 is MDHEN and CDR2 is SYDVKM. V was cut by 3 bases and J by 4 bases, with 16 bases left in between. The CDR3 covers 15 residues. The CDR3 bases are TGTGCCAGCAGTTTTAGGGGGGCCAGCGAGTACGAGCAGTACTTC. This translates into CASSFRGASEYEQYF.

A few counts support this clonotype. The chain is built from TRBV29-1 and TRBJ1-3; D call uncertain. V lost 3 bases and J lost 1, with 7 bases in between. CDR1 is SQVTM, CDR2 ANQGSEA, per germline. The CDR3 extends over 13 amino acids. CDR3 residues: CSVEMQSGNTIYF. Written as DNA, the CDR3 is TGCAGCGTTGAGATGCAATCTGGAAACACCATATATTTT.

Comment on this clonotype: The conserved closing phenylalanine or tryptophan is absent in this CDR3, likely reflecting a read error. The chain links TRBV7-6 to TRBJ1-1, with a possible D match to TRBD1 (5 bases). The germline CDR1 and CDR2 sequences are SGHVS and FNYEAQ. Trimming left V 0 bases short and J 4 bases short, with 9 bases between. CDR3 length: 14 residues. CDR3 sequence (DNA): TGTGCCAGCAGCTTAGCGGCAGGGAGCACTGAAGCTTTCCTT. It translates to CASSLAAGSTEAFL.